This is a list of T cell receptor beta chains from one sample in a study of shared clonotypes between healthy human individuals. The method was immunoSEQ multiplex PCR; TCRdb's version includes in-frame clones alone and lacks a portion of them. The table lists more than 2 million clones, approximately 95% of them singletons, with roughly 1% in the top ten. Material: naive CD8+ T cells sorted from blood. All receptors come from a man in his late teens or twenties in good health. CDR3s include the opening cysteine and the closing phenylalanine or tryptophan. A D gene is named only where the DNA matches it firmly.

TRBV12-5	TRBJ2-5	NA	CASGLVHSETQYF
TRBV5-5	TRBJ2-7	TRBD2	CASSLWSGDYEQYF
TRBV2	TRBJ2-5	NA	CASSENREGGETQYF
TRBV19	TRBJ2-2	NA	CASSIDLGGELFF
TRBV12-5	TRBJ2-1	TRBD1	CASGLGDRNEQFF
TRBV7-9	TRBJ1-1	NA	CASSLVGLDTEAFF
TRBV6-1	TRBJ2-3	TRBD1	CASSEVEGTGLFLDTQYF
TRBV4-1	TRBJ2-7	TRBD2	CASSLSSSGAYEQYF
TRBV5-6	TRBJ2-7	TRBD1	CASSHRDSFSYEQYF
TRBV13	TRBJ2-7	TRBD1	CASSPPDRGYYEQYF
TRBV30	TRBJ1-4	TRBD1	CAWILQGASRCF
TRBV23-1	TRBJ2-7	TRBD1	CASSQFPGQPHEQYF
TRBV7-9	TRBJ1-1	NA	CASSESTAPTEAFF
TRBV28	TRBJ1-6	NA	CASSLWDSGSPLHF
TRBV6-5	TRBJ2-2	NA	CASSPLVGELFF
TRBV30	TRBJ2-3	TRBD2	CAWSAPGLAEGGTQYF
TRBV4-1	TRBJ2-5	TRBD2	CASSQGLAGNQETQYF
TRBV7-9	TRBJ2-5	NA	CASSLAVGETQYF
TRBV10-3	TRBJ1-2	TRBD1	CAISEGTGGDYGYTF
TRBV7-9	TRBJ2-5	NA	CASSATGSRETQYF
TRBV5-8	TRBJ2-2	NA	CASSYTSSVTGELFF
TRBV2	TRBJ2-1	TRBD2	CASSFPRAGDFNEQFF
TRBV7-9	TRBJ2-2	NA	CASSSSETGELFF
TRBV7-9	TRBJ2-4	NA	CASSLARDTLADIQYF
TRBV6-1	TRBJ1-3	NA	CASSRSSGNTIYF
TRBV10-3	TRBJ2-3	NA	CAIAPTRLDTQYF
TRBV9	TRBJ1-2	NA	CASSQQGYGYTF
TRBV6-1	TRBJ2-7	NA	CASSEEGTLSYEQYF
TRBV5-1	TRBJ1-1	TRBD1	CASSPIQGADTEAFF
TRBV28	TRBJ2-7	NA	CASSFRTYFYEQYF
TRBV9	TRBJ1-3	NA	CASSVGGGSGNTIYF
TRBV5-6	TRBJ1-2	NA	CASSPGGTLTPNYGYTF
TRBV6-5	TRBJ2-3	TRBD2	CASQLAGEADTQYF
TRBV10-3	TRBJ1-2	NA	CATALSGYGYTF
TRBV4-3	TRBJ2-1	TRBD2	CASSPTSGSVDEQFF
TRBV11-2	TRBJ2-1	TRBD2	CASSLLAGGFRNEQFF
TRBV5-6	TRBJ1-1	NA	CASSWGGGEAFF
TRBV6-1	TRBJ2-7	NA	CASSLQGSYEQYF
TRBV4-1	TRBJ2-2	NA	CASSQGGVSGELFF
TRBV29-1	TRBJ1-3	NA	CSVEDLGNTIYF
TRBV12-5	TRBJ2-7	TRBD2	CASGGGLAGYEQYF
TRBV9	TRBJ2-7	NA	CASSVGTVSYEQYF
TRBV5-4	TRBJ1-2	NA	CASSFSTDGYTF
TRBV6-1	TRBJ2-7	TRBD2	CASSSGSYEQYF
TRBV4-2	TRBJ2-3	NA	CASSQAASGGTDTQYF
TRBV27	TRBJ2-7	TRBD2	CASSSIAGGPQNFYEQYF
TRBV2	TRBJ2-2	NA	CASSEEWWVAGELFF
TRBV4-1	TRBJ1-2	NA	CASSQEPDRSGYGYTF